This T cell receptor beta chain appears in the sequencing data of a study of OX40 agonist ivuxolimab in advanced cancers. Only in-frame clones appear in the TCRdb table, and some are missing; sequencing was by immunoSEQ multiplex PCR. The sample includes some 57,000 clones, 85% to 90% of them seen just once. The CDR3 runs to 17 residues. Looked up from germline, CDR1 is SGHNT and CDR2 is YENEEA. V was pared by 5 bases and J by 3 bases, with 14 bases of the junction left unmatched. The V call is TRBV11-3, the J call TRBJ2-7; TRBD1 aligns across 9 bases. Material: CD4+ or CD8+ T cells sorted from blood, obtained in a trial of the OX40 agonist ivuxolimab. This clonotype originated in an adult with an advanced solid tumor such as melanoma, head and neck, liver or kidney cancer. The chain's CDR3 is CASSKTGGGGWDYEQYF. CDR3 nucleotides: TGTGCCAGCAGCAAAACAGGGGGCGGCGGTTGGGACTACGAGCAGTACTTC.